This TCR beta chain was recorded in a study of response to subunit inactivated influenza vaccine. The V gene lost 6 bases and the J gene lost 2 bases, with 5 bases spanning the gap. Germline lookup yields CDR1 SGHTA and CDR2 FQGTGA. The CDR3 loop spans 12 amino acids. TCRdb re-derived calls from the RT-PCR reads in MiXCR, one entry per CDR3 protein. The sample has about 620,000 distinct CDR3 sequences, approximately 10% seen once; the top ten hold 9.5% to 13%. The sample in question was PBMCs from blood, obtained on the day of vaccination. This chain connects TRBV7-3 to TRBJ2-1; D remains unclear. This sequence was found in a man aged 50 or older who received an inactivated influenza vaccine. The DNA for the CDR3 is TGTGCCAGCAGGTTTCCCTACAATGAGCAGTTCTTC. Translating gives CASRFPYNEQFF.